This is a list of T cell receptor beta chains from one sample in a study of blood T cell repertoires in COVID-19. TCRdb keeps only in-frame clones here, not all; method: immunoSEQ multiplex PCR. The sample gives fewer than 350,000 clones, approximately 91% of which show up once; 9.5% is in the top ten. Sample: PBMCs or T cells enriched from blood (not recorded which). The origin of the receptors is a woman in her thirties or forties who had recovered from COVID-19. CDR3s include the opening cysteine and the closing phenylalanine or tryptophan. D genes are given only for firm matches. Clone size, where shown, is once, few, many, or a class for clones that have expanded.

size	V	D	J	CDR3	DNA
NA	TRBV7-3	TRBD2	TRBJ2-1	CASSNQPGLVNEQFF	TGTGCCAGCAGCAATCAACCGGGACTAGTCAATGAGCAGTTCTTC
NA	TRBV18	NA	TRBJ2-4	CASSPQANLAKNIQYF	TGTGCCAGCTCACCTCAGGCTAATCTAGCCAAAAACATTCAGTACTTC
NA	TRBV27	TRBD1	TRBJ2-6	CASRLTGRILAGANVLTF	TGTGCCAGCAGACTGACAGGGAGAATTTTAGCTGGGGCCAACGTCCTGACTTTC
NA	TRBV5-5	NA	TRBJ2-1	CASSLDRGEWYNEQFF	TGTGCCAGCAGCTTGGATCGCGGGGAGTGGTACAATGAGCAGTTCTTC
NA	TRBV7-9	NA	TRBJ2-7	CASSFRTGQNYEQYF	TGTGCCAGCAGCTTTCGCACAGGGCAAAACTACGAGCAGTACTTC
NA	TRBV3-1/TRBV3-2	NA	TRBJ2-5	CASSQEGAEEETQYF	TGTGCCAGCAGCCAAGAGGGGGCGGAGGAAGAGACCCAGTACTTC
few	TRBV5-1	NA	TRBJ2-7	CASSWRPNEQYF	TGCGCCAGCAGCTGGCGGCCGAACGAGCAGTACTTC
NA	TRBV5-4	NA	TRBJ2-7	CASSEDPFGSYEQYF	TGTGCCAGCAGCGAGGATCCCTTTGGCTCCTACGAGCAGTACTTC
NA	TRBV12-3/TRBV12-4	NA	TRBJ2-1	CASSLEPGNEQFF	TGTGCCAGCAGCCTGGAGCCCGGCAATGAGCAGTTCTTC
NA	TRBV4-2	TRBD2	TRBJ2-1	CASSQVGLAVYNEQFF	TGTGCCAGCAGCCAAGTCGGACTAGCGGTATACAATGAGCAGTTCTTC
NA	TRBV5-1	TRBD2	TRBJ2-1	CASSLGSGTSGYNEQFF	TGCGCCAGCAGCTTGGGTAGCGGGACCTCGGGGTACAATGAGCAGTTCTTC
NA	TRBV6-2/TRBV6-3	NA	TRBJ2-3	CASSSLGLLTDTQYF	TGTGCCAGCAGTTCCCTAGGACTCCTCACAGATACGCAGTATTTT
once	TRBV7-9	TRBD2	TRBJ2-2	CASDPPSGGNTGELFF	TGTGCCAGCGACCCCCCCAGCGGGGGGAACACCGGGGAGCTGTTTTTT
NA	TRBV10-3	NA	TRBJ1-2	CAISETGKAYGYTF	TGTGCCATCAGTGAGACAGGGAAAGCCTATGGCTACACCTTC
NA	TRBV6-1	NA	TRBJ1-5	CASSEAAQGRQPQHF	TGTGCCAGCAGTGAAGCTGCGCAGGGTAGACAGCCCCAGCATTTT
NA	TRBV24-1	TRBD2	TRBJ2-5	CATSDLQASGGYEETQYF	TGTGCCACCAGTGACCTCCAAGCCAGCGGGGGGTATGAAGAGACCCAGTACTTC
NA	TRBV7-3	NA	TRBJ2-1	CASSLTGGGYNEQFF	TGTGCCAGCAGCTTAACCGGGGGTGGCTACAATGAGCAGTTCTTC
NA	TRBV25-1	TRBD1	TRBJ2-2	CASRRQGTGELFF	TGTGCCAGCAGGAGACAGGGAACCGGGGAGCTGTTTTTT
NA	TRBV9	NA	TRBJ2-1	CASSAWSRGNEQFF	TGTGCCAGCAGCGCCTGGTCCCGGGGAAATGAGCAGTTCTTC
NA	TRBV7-2	TRBD1	TRBJ1-5	CASSFTGGQPQHF	TGTGCCAGCAGCTTCACAGGGGGTCAGCCCCAGCATTTT
NA	TRBV25-1	TRBD1	TRBJ2-1	CASRGQGEMEQFF	TGTGCCAGCAGAGGACAGGGGGAAATGGAGCAGTTCTTC
NA	TRBV5-1	TRBD1	TRBJ1-1	CASSRGQQNTEAFF	TGCGCCAGCAGCCGGGGACAGCAGAACACTGAAGCTTTCTTT
NA	TRBV9	NA	TRBJ2-3	CASSTGRETQYF	TGTGCCAGCAGCACAGGGAGGGAAACGCAGTATTTT
NA	TRBV7-6	TRBD1	TRBJ2-7	CASSLARGQGASYEQYF	TGTGCCAGCAGCTTAGCCCGGGGACAGGGGGCTTCCTACGAGCAGTACTTC
NA	TRBV2	NA	TRBJ2-3	CASRAVFRDTQYF	TGTGCCAGCAGGGCGGTGTTTCGGGATACGCAGTATTTT
NA	TRBV6-5	TRBD1	TRBJ2-7	CASSMGQGFDEQYF	TGTGCCAGCAGCATGGGACAGGGATTCGACGAGCAGTACTTC
NA	TRBV5-1	TRBD2	TRBJ2-5	CASSLSSGGVQETQYF	TGCGCCAGCAGCTTGTCTAGCGGGGGGGTCCAAGAGACCCAGTACTTC
NA	TRBV6-5	NA	TRBJ2-1	CASRLGAPFNEQFF	TGTGCCAGCCGTCTAGGGGCCCCCTTCAATGAGCAGTTCTTC
few	TRBV10-3	NA	TRBJ1-5	CAISESRGGQPQHF	TGTGCCATCAGTGAGTCCAGGGGAGGGCAGCCCCAGCATTTT
NA	TRBV7-2	NA	TRBJ2-4	CASSHSYSRSQNIQYF	TGTGCCAGCAGCCACAGCTACAGCAGGTCCCAAAACATTCAGTACTTC
NA	TRBV15	TRBD1	TRBJ2-7	CATSVSGTGGRLSYEQYF	TGTGCCACCAGCGTATCCGGGACAGGGGGCCGACTATCCTACGAGCAGTACTTC
NA	TRBV7-2	NA	TRBJ1-4	CASSPGSTTNEKLFF	TGTGCCAGCAGCCCAGGCTCGACAACTAATGAAAAACTGTTTTTT
NA	TRBV7-2	NA	TRBJ2-7	CASSLPGLNEQYF	TGTGCCAGCAGCTTACCGGGTCTCAACGAGCAGTACTTC
NA	TRBV19	TRBD1	TRBJ1-1	CASKRGQGWTEAFF	TGTGCCAGTAAGAGAGGACAGGGATGGACTGAAGCTTTCTTT
NA	TRBV20-1	TRBD1	TRBJ1-2	CSATDRGHGYTF	TGCAGTGCTACTGACAGGGGGCATGGCTACACCTTC
NA	TRBV20-1	TRBD2	TRBJ2-1	CSASLDGAKGTSGEQFF	TGCAGTGCTAGTTTAGACGGGGCAAAAGGGACTAGCGGGGAGCAGTTCTTC
NA	TRBV28	NA	TRBJ1-2	CASSLIAGNYGYTF	TGTGCCAGCAGTTTAATCGCGGGTAACTATGGCTACACCTTC
few	TRBV5-1	TRBD1	TRBJ2-5	CASSSYRGYSLETQYF	TGCGCCAGCAGCTCTTACAGGGGATATAGTCTGGAGACCCAGTACTTC
NA	TRBV5-4	NA	TRBJ2-3	CASSLEMTSSHTQYF	TGTGCCAGCAGCTTGGAGATGACTAGTTCTCATACGCAGTATTTT
NA	TRBV4-3	TRBD2	TRBJ2-1	CASSQGRLAGHNEQFF	TGCGCCAGCAGCCAAGGGAGACTAGCGGGCCACAATGAGCAGTTCTTC
NA	TRBV28	NA	TRBJ1-6	CASRGEGNYNSPLHF	TGTGCCAGCAGAGGGGAGGGCAACTATAATTCACCCCTCCACTTT
few	TRBV27	NA	TRBJ1-2	CASRPRGGVKGYTF	TGTGCCAGCAGGCCCCGGGGTGGCGTTAAAGGCTACACCTTC
NA	TRBV27	TRBD2	TRBJ2-2	CASSFSGSHTGELFF	TGTGCCAGCAGTTTTAGCGGGAGCCACACCGGGGAGCTGTTTTTT
few	TRBV21-1	NA	TRBJ2-3	CASSKPGTSDTDTQYF	TGTGCCAGCAGCAAACCCGGGACTAGCGACACAGATACGCAGTATTTT
NA	TRBV5-8	TRBD2	TRBJ2-5	CASSPWRGAGETQYF	TGTGCCAGCAGCCCGTGGCGGGGGGCCGGAGAGACCCAGTACTTC
NA	TRBV14	TRBD1	TRBJ2-1	CASSQVIGTEKFF	TGTGCCAGCAGCCAAGTAATCGGGACAGAAAAGTTCTTC
NA	TRBV28	NA	TRBJ1-5	CASSLQGIGNQPQHF	TGTGCCAGCAGTTTGCAGGGGATCGGCAATCAGCCCCAGCATTTT
NA	TRBV5-6	NA	TRBJ1-3	CASSLRRRRTSSGNTIYF	TGTGCCAGCAGCTTGCGGCGACGGAGAACGAGCTCTGGAAACACCATATATTTT
NA	TRBV11-3	TRBD1	TRBJ2-7	CASSRQGSTYEQYF	TGTGCCAGCAGCAGACAGGGTTCGACCTACGAGCAGTACTTC
NA	TRBV6-2/TRBV6-3	NA	TRBJ1-1	CASSPSRGTTAEAFF	TGTGCCAGCAGTCCCTCTCGGGGGACGACAGCTGAAGCTTTCTTT
NA	TRBV3-1/TRBV3-2	NA	TRBJ1-2	CASSQGIGGYTF	TGTGCCAGCAGTCAGGGGATCGGCGGCTACACCTTC
NA	TRBV9	TRBD1	TRBJ1-6	CAAPGTGNIVDSPLHF	TGTGCAGCTCCCGGGACAGGGAATATCGTCGATTCACCCCTCCACTTT
NA	TRBV10-1	NA	TRBJ2-1	CASSDVGGSYNEQFF	TGCGCCAGCAGTGATGTAGGGGGCTCCTACAATGAGCAGTTCTTC